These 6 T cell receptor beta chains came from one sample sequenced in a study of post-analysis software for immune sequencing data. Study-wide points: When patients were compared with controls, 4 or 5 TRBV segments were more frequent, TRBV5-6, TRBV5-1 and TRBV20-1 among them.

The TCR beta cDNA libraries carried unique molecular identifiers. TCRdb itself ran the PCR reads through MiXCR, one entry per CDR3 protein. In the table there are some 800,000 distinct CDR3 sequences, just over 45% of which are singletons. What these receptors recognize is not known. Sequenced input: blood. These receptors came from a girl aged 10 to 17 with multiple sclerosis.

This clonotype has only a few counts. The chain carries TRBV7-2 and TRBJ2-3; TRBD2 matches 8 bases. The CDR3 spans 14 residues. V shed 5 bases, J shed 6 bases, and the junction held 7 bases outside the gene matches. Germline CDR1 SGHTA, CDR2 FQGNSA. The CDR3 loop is CASSLHGGVDTQYF. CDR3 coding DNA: TGTGCCAGCAGCCTACACGGGGGGGTGGATACGCAGTATTTT. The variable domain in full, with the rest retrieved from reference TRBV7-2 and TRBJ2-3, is GAGVSQSPSNKVTEKGKDVELRCDPISGHTALYWYRQSLGQGLEFLIYFQGNSAPDKSGLPSDRFSAERTGGSVSTLTIQRTQQEDSAVYLCASSLHGGVDTQYFGPGTRLTVL.

This CDR3 reads CASRLPGQTYEQYF. The CDR3 bases are TGTGCCAGCAGGCTTCCGGGACAGACCTACGAGCAGTACTTC. V gene TRBV6-2 or TRBV6-3 combines with J gene TRBJ2-7, with TRBD1 identical over 7 bases. This CDR3 spans 14 amino acids. Germline-derived CDR1 and CDR2 are MNHEY and SVGEGT. V shed 6 bases and J 2 bases; nucleotides not matched to a gene: 7.

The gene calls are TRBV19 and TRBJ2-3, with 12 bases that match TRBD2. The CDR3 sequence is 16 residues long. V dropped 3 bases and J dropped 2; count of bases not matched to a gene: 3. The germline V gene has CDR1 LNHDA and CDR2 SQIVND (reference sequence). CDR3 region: CASSIGTSGFTDTQYF. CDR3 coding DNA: TGTGCCAGTAGTATCGGGACTAGCGGGTTCACAGATACGCAGTATTTT.

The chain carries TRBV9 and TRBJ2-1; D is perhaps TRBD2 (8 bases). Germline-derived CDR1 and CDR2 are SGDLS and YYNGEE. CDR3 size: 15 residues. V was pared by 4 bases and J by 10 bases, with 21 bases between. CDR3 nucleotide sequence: TGTGCCAGCAGCCTCAGGACAGGAGTAGCGGGAGAGCAGTTCTTC. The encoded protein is CASSLRTGVAGEQFF.

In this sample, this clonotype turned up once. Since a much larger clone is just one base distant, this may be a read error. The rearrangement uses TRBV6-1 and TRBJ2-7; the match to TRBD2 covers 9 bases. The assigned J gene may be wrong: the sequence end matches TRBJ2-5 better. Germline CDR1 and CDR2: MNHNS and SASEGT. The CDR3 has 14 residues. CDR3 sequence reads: CVTGGGLAGETQYF. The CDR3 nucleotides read TGTGTCACCGGAGGGGGACTAGCTGGAGAGACCCAGTACTTC.

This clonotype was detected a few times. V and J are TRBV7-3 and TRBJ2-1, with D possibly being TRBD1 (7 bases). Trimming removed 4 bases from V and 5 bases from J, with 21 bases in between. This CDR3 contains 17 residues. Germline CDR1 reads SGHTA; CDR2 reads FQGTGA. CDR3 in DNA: TGTGCCAGCAGCTCCCACAGGGAACCCAGGGGGGACAATGAGCAGTTCTTC. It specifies CASSSHREPRGDNEQFF. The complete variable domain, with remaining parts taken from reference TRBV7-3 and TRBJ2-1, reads GAGVSQTPSNKVTEKGKYVELRCDPISGHTALYWYRQSLGQGPEFLIYFQGTGAADDSGLPNDRFFAVRPEGSVSTLKIQRTERGDSAVYLCASSSHREPRGDNEQFFGPGTRLTVL.